This T cell receptor beta chain was found in a study of OX40 agonist ivuxolimab in advanced cancers. In the study overall: The drug used for patients, ivuxolimab, was an agonistic anti-OX40 (CD134) antibody.

The CDR3 totals 19 residues. Per germline, CDR1 SGHTS and CDR2 YDEGEE. The V end was cut by 0 bases, the J end by 1 base, with 20 bases between. Only in-frame clones appear in the TCRdb table, and some are missing; sequencing was by immunoSEQ multiplex PCR. The sample lists about 73,000 clones, over 75% occurring once. This chain joins TRBV5-8 and TRBJ2-1; a weak D match, TRBD2 (5 bases). This TCR came from an adult with an advanced solid tumor such as melanoma, head and neck, liver or kidney cancer. Sample: CD4+ or CD8+ T cells sorted from blood, taken in a trial of the OX40 agonist ivuxolimab. The CDR3: CASSLGPGEYSTSYNEQFF. CDR3 nucleotide sequence: TGTGCCAGCAGCTTGGGGCCTGGGGAGTATTCCACATCCTACAATGAGCAGTTCTTC.